Detailed here is one T cell receptor (beta chain). This specimen comes from a study of shared clonotypes between healthy human individuals. The CDR3 totals 13 residues. Germline loops: CDR1 SEHNR, CDR2 FQNEAQ (reference sequence). Naive CD8 isolation took CD45RO-negative cells positively selected for CCR7 and excluded terminally differentiated effector memory CD45RA+ cells. TCRdb's copy holds only in-frame clones and misses some; the assay was immunoSEQ multiplex PCR. In the table there are millions of clones, more than 85% of which are singletons. The sequence was collected from a man younger than 30 in good health. Some clones in this sample may be carry-over from other donors' samples. The gene calls are TRBV7-9 and TRBJ2-5; TRBD1 aligns across 7 bases. The assigned J gene may be wrong: the sequence end matches TRBJ2-7 better. Sequenced input: naive CD8+ T cells from PBMCs. The CDR3 nucleotides read TGTGCCAGCAGCAGGGGACAGACCTACGAGCAGTACTTC. It yields the protein CASSRGQTYEQYF.